This TCR beta chain was sequenced for a study of T cells after yellow fever vaccination. There are a few counts of this clonotype. Antigen: not known. At one end, the junction sequence differs from germline, possibly due to a read error. Notes on the study in general: Although the secondary response was weaker, it peaked faster, at day 5 versus 15.

This CDR3 is 17 amino acids long. Germline V CDR1 and CDR2: SGHNT, YENEEA. A single record per CDR3 protein comes from TCRdb applying MiXCR to the 5' RACE reads. The sample has more than 450,000 distinct CDR3 sequences; roughly 22% are singletons. The sample in question was PBMCs, obtained roughly 20 days after the first yellow fever vaccination. The TCR sequence derives from a man between 18 and 29 years old who received the YFV17D yellow fever vaccine. The chain recombines TRBV11-3 with TRBJ2-1; weak D call: TRBD1 (6 bases). This CDR3 is CASSLEGAGASHNEQFF. The CDR3 region has the DNA TGTGCCAGCAGCTTAGAGGGGGCAGGGGCCTCCCACAATGAGCAGTTCTTC.